These 6 T cell receptor beta chains share one sample of origin, sequenced in a study of long-term antiretroviral therapy in people with HIV. The assay used was immunoSEQ (version v3.0), run at survey level. Libraries were prepared by immunoSEQ multiplex PCR; TCRdb keeps only in-frame clonotypes and omits some of them. The sample yields about 28,000 clones, about 88% seen once. Specimen: unsorted PBMCs, collected 2 years after starting antiretroviral therapy. These receptors were obtained from a man between 45 and 60 years old with HIV.

The chain couples TRBV27 to TRBJ1-2; maybe TRBD1 (5 bases). In germline, CDR1 is MNHEY, CDR2 SMNVEV (reference sequence). The ends were cut back, 6 bases at V and 4 bases at J, with 15 bases in the middle. The CDR3 has 14 amino acids. CDR3 sequence (DNA): TGTGCCAGCAGGCGTCACCAGGGAATCTATGGCTACACCTTC. Translation gives CASRRHQGIYGYTF.

The chain employs TRBV14 and TRBJ1-1, with D perhaps TRBD1 (5 bases). Trimming took off 5 bases at V and 5 bases at J, with 15 bases between the two ends. The CDR3 runs 14 residues. Per the germline V gene, CDR1 is SGHDN and CDR2 is FVKESK. The CDR3 loop is CASSEGNRLTEAFF. The CDR3 nucleotides read TGTGCCAGCAGCGAAGGAAACAGGTTAACTGAAGCTTTCTTT. The full variable domain, its missing parts supplied by reference TRBV14 and TRBJ1-1, is EAGVTQFPSHSVIEKGQTVTLRCDPISGHDNLYWYRRVMGKEIKFLLHFVKESKQDESGMPNNRFLAERTGGTYSTLKVQPAELEDSGVYFCASSEGNRLTEAFFGQGTRLTVV.

This chain connects TRBV6-6 to TRBJ2-7, with D uncertain. V dropped 2 bases and J dropped 4 bases, with 9 bases sitting between them. Germline lookup yields CDR1 MNHNY and CDR2 SVGAGI (reference sequence). The CDR3 runs 13 residues. CDR3 DNA sequence: TGTGCCAGCAGTTACGCCTCACGGTACGAGCAGTACTTC. Its translation is CASSYASRYEQYF.

This clone is a singleton in its sample. The J gene is TRBJ1-2, the V gene TRBV9; maybe TRBD1 (6 bases). CDR3 size: 15 residues. Trimming took off 4 bases at V and 4 bases at J, with 17 bases between the two ends. From germline, CDR1 is SGDLS and CDR2 YYNGEE. The CDR3 loop reads CASSPGGGIGYGYTF. CDR3 nucleotide sequence: TGTGCCAGCAGCCCCGGGGGGGGCATCGGCTATGGCTACACCTTC.

V is TRBV6-6 and J is TRBJ2-2; D possibly uses TRBD1 or TRBD2 (5 bases each). V shed 5 bases and J shed 3 bases, with 13 bases lying between them. Germline values: CDR1 MNHNY, CDR2 SVGAGI (reference sequence). The CDR3 is 15 amino acids. The CDR3 region is CASSPLQGHTGELFF. The CDR3, as DNA: TGTGCCAGCAGTCCCCTGCAGGGACACACCGGGGAGCTGTTTTTT.

The genes are TRBV19 and TRBJ1-4; D unresolved. The CDR3 extends over 16 amino acids. V lost 7 bases to trimming and J lost 3 bases, with 18 bases between them. Germline values: CDR1 LNHDA, CDR2 SQIVND (reference sequence). The CDR3: CASTGVPRTPNEKLFF. The CDR3 region has the DNA TGTGCCAGTACTGGAGTTCCCAGGACGCCTAATGAAAAACTGTTTTTT.